Each of the 10 T cell receptor beta chains below was sequenced from the same sample in a study of cytomegalovirus exposure and HLA in healthy donors. It was with 60 Vbeta and 13 Jbeta primers that the PCR ran. Sequencing was performed with immunoSEQ multiplex PCR; in TCRdb, only in-frame clones are kept and a portion is missing. This table has over 150,000 clones, about 76% appearing once. Sequenced material: PBMCs. The origin of the receptors is a man aged 30 to 39 in good health and CMV-seropositive.

The chain uses TRBV18 and TRBJ1-1, with 11 positions matching TRBD1. Germline-derived CDR1 and CDR2 are KGHSH and LQKENI. The V gene end was trimmed by 5 bases and the J gene end by 0 bases; junction bases not matched to a gene: 5. There are 16 residues in the CDR3. CDR3 region: CASSRDRGVVNTEAFF. The DNA of the CDR3 is TGTGCCAGCTCAAGGGACAGGGGGGTAGTGAACACTGAAGCTTTCTTT.

The V and J genes are TRBV10-3 and TRBJ2-2, with 7 bases aligning to TRBD2. This CDR3 spans 15 amino acids. From germline, CDR1 is ENHRY and CDR2 SYGVKD. Trimming at V came to 7 bases and at J to 3 bases, leaving 8 bases not matched to a gene. CDR3 DNA: TGTGCCATCAAGGAGTCCGGGGGGTACACCGGGGAGCTGTTTTTT. It is translated as CAIKESGGYTGELFF.

This clone is a singleton in its sample. This chain connects TRBV7-2 to TRBJ1-1; possibly TRBD1 for D (6 bases). The CDR3 is made up of 14 amino acids. Trimming stripped 1 base from V and 4 bases from J, with 10 bases between. CDR1 and CDR2 from the germline V gene are SGHTA and FQGNSA. CDR3 sequence (DNA): TGTGCCAGCAGCTTAGTTCAGGGGAGCACTGAAGCTTTCTTT. This encodes CASSLVQGSTEAFF.

The CDR3: CASSQAWDRSPYEQYF. The CDR3 nucleotides are TGCGCCAGCAGCCAAGCCTGGGACAGGAGCCCCTACGAGCAGTACTTC. This chain connects TRBV4-3 to TRBJ2-5; 8 bases agree with TRBD1. The J call is in doubt because the DNA end fits TRBJ2-7 better. Germline V CDR1 and CDR2: LGHNA, YSLEER. The CDR3 extends over 16 amino acids.

This clone was detected only once. The rearrangement uses TRBV5-6 and TRBJ2-1; TRBD2 might be the D (5 bases). Per germline, CDR1 SGHDT and CDR2 YYEEEE. Trimming removed 7 bases at V and 12 bases at J, with 11 bases between. The CDR3 length is 10 residues. The CDR3, as DNA: TGTGCCAGCGCCGGGAAGGGGCAGTTCTTC. It yields the protein CASAGKGQFF.

J is TRBJ2-7 and V is TRBV6-5; 7 bases match TRBD1. Germline CDR1 and CDR2: MNHEY and SVGAGI. J gave up 0 bases and V 0 bases, and 2 bases lay outside the gene matches. This CDR3 contains 15 residues. CDR3 region: CASSYSAGGSYEQYF. CDR3 in DNA: TGTGCCAGCAGTTACTCCGCAGGGGGCTCCTACGAGCAGTACTTC.

The V call is TRBV14, the J call TRBJ2-7; D is undetermined. V lost 6 bases to trimming and J lost 6 bases, with 12 bases between them. Germline-derived CDR1 and CDR2 are SGHDN and FVKESK. This CDR3 has 12 amino acids. The CDR3 protein is CASSVTVGEQYF. CDR3 bases: TGTGCCAGCAGTGTTACAGTGGGCGAGCAGTACTTC.

The chain has TRBV30 and TRBJ2-7; D is possibly TRBD2 (5 bases). This CDR3 spans 13 amino acids. Germline CDR1 is GTSNPN and CDR2 is SVGIG (reference sequence). V was pared by 0 bases and J by 3 bases, with 9 bases between. DNA for the CDR3: TGTGCCTGGAGTGTTAGCGTCCTCTACGAGCAGTACTTC. Encoded protein: CAWSVSVLYEQYF.

V is TRBV28 and J is TRBJ2-1; D is possibly TRBD2 (5 bases). The CDR3 totals 12 residues. Trimming shortened V by 7 bases and J by 12 bases, and 16 bases separated the two germline ends. Germline V lookup: CDR1 MDHEN, CDR2 SYDVKM. The CDR3 loop is CASTAGPWGQFF. Written as DNA, the CDR3 is TGTGCCAGCACCGCGGGCCCGTGGGGGCAGTTCTTC.

The rearrangement joins TRBV6-5 to TRBJ1-2, with TRBD1 identical over 9 bases. After removal of 5 bases from V and 7 bases from J, the junction contained 8 bases not matched to a gene. The germline gives CDR1 MNHEY, CDR2 SVGAGI. The CDR3 is 14 residues long. CDR3: CASSPGQGYGGYTF. CDR3 bases: TGTGCCAGCAGTCCGGGACAGGGATACGGTGGCTACACCTTC.